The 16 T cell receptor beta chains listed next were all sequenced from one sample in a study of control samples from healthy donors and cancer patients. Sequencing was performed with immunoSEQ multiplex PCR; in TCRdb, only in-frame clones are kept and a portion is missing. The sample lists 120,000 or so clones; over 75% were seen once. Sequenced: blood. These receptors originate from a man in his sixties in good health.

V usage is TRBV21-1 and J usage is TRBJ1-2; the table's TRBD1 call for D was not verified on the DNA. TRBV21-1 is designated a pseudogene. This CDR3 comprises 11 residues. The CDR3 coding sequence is TGTGCCAGACAGGGGGGCTATGGCTACACCTTC. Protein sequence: CARQGGYGYTF.

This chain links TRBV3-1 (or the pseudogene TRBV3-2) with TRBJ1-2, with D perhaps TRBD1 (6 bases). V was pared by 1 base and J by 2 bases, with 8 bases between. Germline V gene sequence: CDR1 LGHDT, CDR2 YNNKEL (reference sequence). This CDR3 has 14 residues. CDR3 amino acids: CASSQGTVNYGYTF. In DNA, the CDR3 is TGTGCCAGCAGCCAAGGGACAGTCAACTATGGCTACACCTTC.

CDR3: CASSTPGVRLNTEAFF. The CDR3 DNA reads as TGTGCCAGCAGCACCCCAGGGGTCCGACTGAACACTGAAGCTTTCTTT. The chain couples TRBV3-1 (or the pseudogene TRBV3-2) to TRBJ1-1, with D possibly TRBD1 on 6 matching bases. The length of the CDR3 is 16 residues. The V and J ends lost 5 bases and 0 bases respectively, with 16 bases between them. CDR1 is LGHDT, CDR2 YNNKEL, per germline (reference sequence).

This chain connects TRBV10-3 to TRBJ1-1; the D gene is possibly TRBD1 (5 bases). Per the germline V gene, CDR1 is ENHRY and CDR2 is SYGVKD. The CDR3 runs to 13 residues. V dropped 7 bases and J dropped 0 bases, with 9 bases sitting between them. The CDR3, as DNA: TGTGCCATCATGCGGGACTTGAACACTGAAGCTTTCTTT. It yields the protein CAIMRDLNTEAFF.

CDR3 nucleotide sequence: TGTGCCAGCACCAACGTAGGACAGCTGAGCTCCTACGAGCAGTACTTC. It translates to CASTNVGQLSSYEQYF. V gene TRBV5-6 combines with J gene TRBJ2-7, with D possibly TRBD1 on 6 matching bases. The V gene's germline CDR1 is SGHDT and CDR2 YYEEEE. The V end was cut by 6 bases, the J end by 0 bases, with 19 bases between. CDR3 length: 16 amino acids.

The CDR3, as DNA: TGTGCCTCCTCCGGGACTTCTCTTAGGGGCTACACCTTC. Protein sequence: CASSGTSLRGYTF. This chain joins TRBV7-9 and TRBJ1-2, with a possible D match to TRBD1 (5 bases). Per germline, CDR1 SEHNR and CDR2 FQNEAQ (reference sequence). Trimming removed 11 bases from V and 8 bases from J, with 21 bases in between. This CDR3 comprises 13 residues.

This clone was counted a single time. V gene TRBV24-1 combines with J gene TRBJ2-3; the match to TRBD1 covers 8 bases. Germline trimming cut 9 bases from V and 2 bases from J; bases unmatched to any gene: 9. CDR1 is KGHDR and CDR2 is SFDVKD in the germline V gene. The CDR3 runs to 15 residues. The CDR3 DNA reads TGTGCCACCGGACGTATGGGACAGGCCACAGATACGCAGTATTTT. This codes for CATGRMGQATDTQYF.

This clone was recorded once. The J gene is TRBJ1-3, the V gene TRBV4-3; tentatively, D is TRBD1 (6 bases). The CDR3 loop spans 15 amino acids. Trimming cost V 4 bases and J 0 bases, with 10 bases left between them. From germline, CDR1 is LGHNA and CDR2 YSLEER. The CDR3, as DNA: TGCGCCAGCAGCCCAGGACAGATCTCTGGAAACACCATATATTTT. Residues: CASSPGQISGNTIYF.

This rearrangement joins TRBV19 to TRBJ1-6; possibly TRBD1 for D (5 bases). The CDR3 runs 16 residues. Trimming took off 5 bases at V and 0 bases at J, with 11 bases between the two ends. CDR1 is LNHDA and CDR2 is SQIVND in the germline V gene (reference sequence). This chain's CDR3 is CASSSRQSSYNSPLHF. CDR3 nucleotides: TGTGCCAGTAGTTCAAGACAGAGCTCCTATAATTCACCCCTCCACTTT.

CDR3 amino acids: CASSLLGVAAYGYTF. The CDR3 nucleotides read TGTGCCAGCAGCTTACTGGGGGTGGCGGCCTATGGCTACACCTTC. This chain uses TRBV11-2 with TRBJ1-2; possibly TRBD1 for D (5 bases). CDR1 and CDR2 (germline): SGHAT, FQNNGV. Trimming took 2 bases from V and 4 from J, leaving 14 bases between them. This CDR3 is built from 15 residues.

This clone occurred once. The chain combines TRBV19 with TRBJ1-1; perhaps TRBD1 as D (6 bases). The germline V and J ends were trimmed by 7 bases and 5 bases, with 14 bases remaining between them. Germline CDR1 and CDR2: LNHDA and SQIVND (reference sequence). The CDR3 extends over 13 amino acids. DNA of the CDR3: TGTGCCAGTACATGGCAGGGGAGAACTGAAGCTTTCTTT. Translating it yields CASTWQGRTEAFF.

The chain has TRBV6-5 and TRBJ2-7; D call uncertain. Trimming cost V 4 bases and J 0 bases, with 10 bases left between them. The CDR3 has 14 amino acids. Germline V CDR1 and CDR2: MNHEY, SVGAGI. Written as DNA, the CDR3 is TGTGCCAGCAGTTCTGGGTATAGCTCCTACGAGCAGTACTTC. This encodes CASSSGYSSYEQYF.

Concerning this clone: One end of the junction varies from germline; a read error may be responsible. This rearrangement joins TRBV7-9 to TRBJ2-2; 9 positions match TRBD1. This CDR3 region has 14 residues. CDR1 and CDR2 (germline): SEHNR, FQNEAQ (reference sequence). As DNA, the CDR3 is TGCGGATTGGAACAGGGGGCTAACACCGGGGAGCTGTTTTTT. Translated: CGLEQGANTGELFF.

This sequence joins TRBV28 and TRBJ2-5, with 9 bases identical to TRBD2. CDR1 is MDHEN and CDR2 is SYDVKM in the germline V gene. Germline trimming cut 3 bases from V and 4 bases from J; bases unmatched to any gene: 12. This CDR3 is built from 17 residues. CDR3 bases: TGTGCCAGCAGTTTCTCCTCGCGGGGGGGCCAGGGAGAGACCCAGTACTTC. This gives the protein CASSFSSRGGQGETQYF.

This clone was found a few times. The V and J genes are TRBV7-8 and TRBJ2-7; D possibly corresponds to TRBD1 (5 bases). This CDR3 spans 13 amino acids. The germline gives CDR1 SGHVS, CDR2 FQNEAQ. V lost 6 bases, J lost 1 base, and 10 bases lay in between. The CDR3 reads CASRPGWSYEQYF. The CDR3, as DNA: TGTGCCAGCAGGCCAGGGTGGTCCTACGAGCAGTACTTC.

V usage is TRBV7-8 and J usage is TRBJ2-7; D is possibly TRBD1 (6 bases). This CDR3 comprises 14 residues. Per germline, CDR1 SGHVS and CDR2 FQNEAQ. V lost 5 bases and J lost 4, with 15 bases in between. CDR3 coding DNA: TGTGCCAGCAGCCGGGCAGGGGTCGGGTACGAGCAGTACTTC. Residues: CASSRAGVGYEQYF.